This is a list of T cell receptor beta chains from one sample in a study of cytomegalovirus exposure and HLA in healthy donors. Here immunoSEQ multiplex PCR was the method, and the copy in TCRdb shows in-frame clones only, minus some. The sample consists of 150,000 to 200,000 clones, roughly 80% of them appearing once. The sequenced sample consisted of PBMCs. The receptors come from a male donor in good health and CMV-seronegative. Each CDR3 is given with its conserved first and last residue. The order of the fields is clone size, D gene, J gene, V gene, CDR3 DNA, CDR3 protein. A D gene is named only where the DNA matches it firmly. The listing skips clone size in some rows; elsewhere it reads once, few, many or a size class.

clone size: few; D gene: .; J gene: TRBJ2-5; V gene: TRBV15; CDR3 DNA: TGTGCCACCAGCAGAGATTTCCAGGCCCAGTACTTC; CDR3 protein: CATSRDFQAQYF
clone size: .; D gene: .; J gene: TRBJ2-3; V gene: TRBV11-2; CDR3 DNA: TGTGCCAGCAGCTTCGCGGGGGATACGCAGTATTTT; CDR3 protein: CASSFAGDTQYF
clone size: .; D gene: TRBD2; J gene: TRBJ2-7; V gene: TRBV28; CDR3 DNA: TGTGCCAGCCTCTCCCTAGCGGGAGGCCCTCACGAGCAGTACTTC; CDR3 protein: CASLSLAGGPHEQYF
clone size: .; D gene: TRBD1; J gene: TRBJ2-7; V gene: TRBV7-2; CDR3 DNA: TGTGCCAGCAGCTTTGTACAGGGGAACTACGAGCAGTACTTC; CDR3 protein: CASSFVQGNYEQYF
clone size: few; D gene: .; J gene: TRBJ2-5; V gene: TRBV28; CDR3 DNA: TGTGCCAGCAGTTTCCCCCTCGGCAGGGAGACCCAGTACTTC; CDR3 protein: CASSFPLGRETQYF
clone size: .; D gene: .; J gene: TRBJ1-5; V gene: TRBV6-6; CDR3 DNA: TGTGCCAGCAGTTTCAGGGTTGGGTATCAGCCCCAGCATTTT; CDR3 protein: CASSFRVGYQPQHF
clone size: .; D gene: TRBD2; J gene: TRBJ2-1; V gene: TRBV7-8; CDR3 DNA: TGTGCCAGCAGCTTAGAACTAGCGGGAGGTCGTGAGCAGTTCTTC; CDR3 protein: CASSLELAGGREQFF
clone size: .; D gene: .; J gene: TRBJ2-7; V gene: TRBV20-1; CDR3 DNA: TGCAGTTCTGGCAGGGACTACGAGCAGTACTTC; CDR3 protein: CSSGRDYEQYF
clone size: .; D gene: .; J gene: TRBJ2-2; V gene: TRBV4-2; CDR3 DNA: TGTGCCAGCAGCCAAGATGGGCAGGTAAACACCGGGGAGCTGTTTTTT; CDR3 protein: CASSQDGQVNTGELFF
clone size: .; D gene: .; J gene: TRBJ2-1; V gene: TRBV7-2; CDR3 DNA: TGTGCCAGCAGCGCCAGCGGGCGTCCTAATGAGCAGTTCTTC; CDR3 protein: CASSASGRPNEQFF
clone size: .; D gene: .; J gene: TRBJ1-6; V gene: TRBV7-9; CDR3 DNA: TGTGCCAGCAGCTTAAATTCGGTCTCACCCCTCCACTTT; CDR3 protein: CASSLNSVSPLHF
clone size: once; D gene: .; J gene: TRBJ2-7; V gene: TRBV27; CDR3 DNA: TGTGCCAGCAGTTTACTCGACAGTTTAGACGAGCAGTACTTC; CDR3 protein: CASSLLDSLDEQYF
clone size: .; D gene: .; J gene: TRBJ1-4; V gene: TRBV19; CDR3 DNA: TGTGCCAGTAGTCCCCGGACAGCTGAAAAACTGTTTTTT; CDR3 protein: CASSPRTAEKLFF
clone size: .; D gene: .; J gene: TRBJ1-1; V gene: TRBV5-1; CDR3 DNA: TGCGCCAGCAGCTTGGAAGGGGCCTCGAACACTGAAGCTTTCTTT; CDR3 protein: CASSLEGASNTEAFF
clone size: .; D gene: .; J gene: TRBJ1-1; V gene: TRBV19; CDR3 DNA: TGTGCCAGTAGTATGAAGCACTGCTGCTCGAGTACTGAAGCTTTCTTT; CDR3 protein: CASSMKHCCSSTEAFF
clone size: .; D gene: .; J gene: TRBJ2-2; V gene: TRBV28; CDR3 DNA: TGTGCCAGCAACACAGGGATCACCGGGGAGCTGTTTTTT; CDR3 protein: CASNTGITGELFF
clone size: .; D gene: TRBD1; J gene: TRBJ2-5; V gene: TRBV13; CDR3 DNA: TGTGCCAGCAGCTCTTCGACAGGGGGCGGAGAGACCCAGTACTTC; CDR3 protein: CASSSSTGGGETQYF